The source of this TCR beta chain is a study of T cell responses to AZD1222 COVID-19 vaccine. Regarding this clone: Its cognate antigen is unknown.

The study, taken as a whole, reports: Nearly half of spike-specific TCRs reportedly target unmutated variant regions. The study identified only a handful of AZD1222 recipients as seropositive at baseline. Repertoires were obtained solely post-peak T cell response.

Trimming left V 3 bases short and J 4 bases short, with 13 bases between. CDR3 size: 14 residues. CDR1 and CDR2 (germline): SQVTM, ANQGSEA. The table came from immunoSEQ multiplex PCR; TCRdb's copy has only in-frame clones and leaves some out. The table includes more than 95,000 clones, roughly 93% detected once. This clonotype was sampled from an adult in good health. The rearrangement links TRBV29-1 to TRBJ1-3, with D perhaps TRBD1 (5 bases). Here the sequenced sample was peripheral blood, taken on day 0 of AZD1222 vaccination. The CDR3 region is CSVEKQGPGNTIYF. The CDR3 nucleotides read TGCAGCGTTGAGAAGCAGGGTCCCGGAAACACCATATATTTT. Combining the CDR3 with reference TRBV29-1 and TRBJ1-3 gives the whole variable domain SAVISQKPSRDICQRGTSLTIQCQVDSQVTMMFWYRQQPGQSLTLIATANQGSEATYESGFVIDKFPISRPNLTFSTLTVSNMSPEDSSIYLCSVEKQGPGNTIYFGEGSWLTVV.